This record covers a single T cell receptor (beta chain). No antigen is known for it. This entry is derived from a study of T cell responses to AZD1222 COVID-19 vaccine. Study observations and caveats: Distributed over spike, vaccine-associated CD4 TCRs predominated at 160-218 and 743-854. Baseline testing showed seropositivity in only a handful of AZD1222 recipients.

The assay was immunoSEQ multiplex PCR, and TCRdb's table has in-frame clones only and misses some. This sample has tens of thousands of clones, with 75% to 90% found just once. The CDR3 loop spans 16 amino acids. Germline CDR1 reads SGHVS; CDR2 reads FNYEAQ. V shed 4 bases and J 4 bases; nucleotides not matched to a gene: 7. The V and J genes are TRBV7-6 and TRBJ2-2, with 9 bases identical to TRBD1. Source: peripheral blood, taken on day 0 of AZD1222 vaccination. This TCR came from an adult in good health. CDR3 in DNA: TGTGCCAGCAGCTCCGGGACAGGGCTTTTCACCGGGGAGCTGTTTTTT. Translating gives CASSSGTGLFTGELFF.